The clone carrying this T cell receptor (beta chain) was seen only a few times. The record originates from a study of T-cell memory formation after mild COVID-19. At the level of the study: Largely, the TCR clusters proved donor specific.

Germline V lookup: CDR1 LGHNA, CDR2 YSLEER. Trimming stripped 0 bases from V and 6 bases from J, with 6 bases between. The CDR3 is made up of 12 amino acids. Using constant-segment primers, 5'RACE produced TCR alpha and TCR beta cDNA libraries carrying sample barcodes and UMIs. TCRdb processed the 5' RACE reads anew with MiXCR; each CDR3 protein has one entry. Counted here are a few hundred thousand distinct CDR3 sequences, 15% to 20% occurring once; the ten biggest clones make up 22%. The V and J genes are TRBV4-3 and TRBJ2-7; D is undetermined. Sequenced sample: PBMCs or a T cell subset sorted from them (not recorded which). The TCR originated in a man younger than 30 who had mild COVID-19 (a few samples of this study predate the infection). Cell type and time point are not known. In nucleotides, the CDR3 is TGCGCCAGCAGCCAAGATGGAAGCGAGCAGTACTTC. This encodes CASSQDGSEQYF.